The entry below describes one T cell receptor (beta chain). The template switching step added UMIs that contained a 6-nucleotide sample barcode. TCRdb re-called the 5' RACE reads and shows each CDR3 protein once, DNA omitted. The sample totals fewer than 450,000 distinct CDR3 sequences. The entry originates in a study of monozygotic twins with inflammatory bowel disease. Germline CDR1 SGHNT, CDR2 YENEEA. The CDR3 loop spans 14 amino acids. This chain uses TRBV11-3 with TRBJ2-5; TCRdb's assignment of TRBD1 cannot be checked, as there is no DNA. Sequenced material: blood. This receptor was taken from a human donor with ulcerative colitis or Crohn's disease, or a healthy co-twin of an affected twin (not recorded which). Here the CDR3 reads CASSPGGDVETQYF.